The T cell receptor (beta chain) described here comes from a study of blood T cell repertoires in COVID-19 (dated by TCRdb to the early 2020s). The study in broad terms: Collaborator samples came from the United States, Italy and Spain and covered acute and convalescent phases of COVID-19. The material from the prospective study consisted of cDNA or gDNA derived from T cells, B-cell-depleted T cells, or PBMCs. Subjects who had been exposed to COVID-19, were actively infected with it, or had recovered from it provided the deeply sampled blood TCRbeta repertoires that made up the dataset. The repertoires were released in a freely available public database meant as a resource for research on the immune response to SARS-CoV-2. Samples came from the ongoing ImmuneRACE study (first 160 participants) plus 1,254 subjects from 6 global collaborators. A de-identified subject ID, COVID-19 status, age in years and sex were almost always included in the sample metadata. Where available, HLA class I and class II types were taken from metadata supplied by the sample provider and were not determined by assay-based typing.

According to the germline V gene (reference sequence), CDR1 reads LGHDT and CDR2 reads YNNKEL. CDR3 length: 16 amino acids, cysteine to phenylalanine. The DNA shown is the 48-base CDR3, in frame from base 1. V and J are trimmed by 4 bases and 5 bases, and the gene matches miss 5 bases of the junction. The immunoSEQ Assay, a bias-controlled multiplex PCR, was used to amplify TCRbeta CDR3 regions from genomic DNA. The source study handled its data this way. The number of nucleated cells in each sample was estimated from the amplification of reference gene primers within the assay. Sequence reads were collapsed and filtered to measure the absolute abundance of every unique TCRbeta CDR3 rearrangement. For each sample, productive Simpson clonality was calculated by taking the square root of Simpson's diversity index across productive rearrangements. As stored in TCRdb, this immuneACCESS dataset retains in-frame rearrangements with V and J assigned. A fraction of the clones does not appear; measured against another copy, unresolved V genes explain less than half of the discrepancy, and the remainder lacks a known reason. From that table come the V and J calls and clone size; the DNA was used to work out D and trimming. This sample lists around 73,000 clones; over 75% were detected once. The ten largest clones add up to 3.5% to 5% of the sample.

General study outcomes and caveats: How much clinical and demographic metadata was included differed by source and by participant, and the metadata was provided uncurated.

Each collaborating institution followed its own protocols to collect whole blood in K2EDTA tubes. For TCRbeta analysis, collaborators shipped samples in one of three forms: frozen whole blood, isolated PBMCs, or DNA extracted from either of those sample types. Regarding this clone: The antigen this receptor binds is unknown. No much larger clone is present one base from it, and per-base qualities are unavailable.

Sequenced material: peripheral blood. This clonotype was sampled from a woman aged 55-69 years with acute or convalescent COVID-19. The sequence joins TRBV3-1 (or the pseudogene TRBV3-2) to TRBJ2-3, and TRBD2 aligns with 14 junction nucleotides. The CDR3: CASSRRLAGGQDTQYF. At the DNA level, the sequence is TGTGCCAGCAGCCGACGACTAGCGGGAGGGCAAGATACGCAGTATTTT.